This TCR beta chain was documented in a study of blood T cell repertoires in COVID-19. Germline CDR1 is MNHEY and CDR2 is SVGAGI. The ends lost 2 bases at V and 4 bases at J; junction bases unmatched: 9. This CDR3 spans 16 amino acids. Data came from immunoSEQ multiplex PCR; TCRdb stores just in-frame clones and leaves some out. Of about 280,000 clones listed, approximately 89% are singletons. The chain joins TRBV6-5 to TRBJ1-2; 8 nucleotides align to TRBD1. The origin of this receptor is a man between 35 and 55 years old with active or convalescent COVID-19. The material sequenced was peripheral blood. CDR3 sequence (DNA): TGTGCCAGCAGTTACGCCTCAGGGGGCAATATCTATGGCTACACCTTC. Protein product: CASSYASGGNIYGYTF.